Described below is a single T cell receptor beta chain sequence and its context. Its antigen remains unknown. This sample is drawn from a study of cytomegalovirus exposure and HLA in healthy donors. Looking at the study overall: According to later analysis, the same platform produced the 120 validation and under 750 first-cohort repertoires. Points from the study as a whole: According to the study, around 150 TCR beta chains were cytomegalovirus-associated. Subsequent analysis found a tendency for first-cohort TCR clusters to co-occur within the 120 or so validation repertoires. The study found most TCR sequences rare, yet found some public TCRs in many donors.

The CDR3 runs 16 residues. The junction had 7 bases not matched to a gene; V was cut back by 3 bases and J by 2 bases. CDR1 and CDR2 from the germline V gene are SGDLS and YYNGEE. Clones were read by immunoSEQ multiplex PCR, and TCRdb kept only the in-frame ones, dropping some. The profile shows approximately 270,000 clones, 90% of them singletons. The sequencing sample was made of PBMCs. The TCR was taken from a woman aged 18-30 years in good health and CMV-seronegative. This chain joins TRBV9 and TRBJ2-3, with 9 bases lining up with TRBD2. This chain's CDR3 is CASSAASGAYTDTQYF. The CDR3 nucleotides read TGTGCCAGCAGCGCGGCTAGCGGGGCCTACACAGATACGCAGTATTTT.